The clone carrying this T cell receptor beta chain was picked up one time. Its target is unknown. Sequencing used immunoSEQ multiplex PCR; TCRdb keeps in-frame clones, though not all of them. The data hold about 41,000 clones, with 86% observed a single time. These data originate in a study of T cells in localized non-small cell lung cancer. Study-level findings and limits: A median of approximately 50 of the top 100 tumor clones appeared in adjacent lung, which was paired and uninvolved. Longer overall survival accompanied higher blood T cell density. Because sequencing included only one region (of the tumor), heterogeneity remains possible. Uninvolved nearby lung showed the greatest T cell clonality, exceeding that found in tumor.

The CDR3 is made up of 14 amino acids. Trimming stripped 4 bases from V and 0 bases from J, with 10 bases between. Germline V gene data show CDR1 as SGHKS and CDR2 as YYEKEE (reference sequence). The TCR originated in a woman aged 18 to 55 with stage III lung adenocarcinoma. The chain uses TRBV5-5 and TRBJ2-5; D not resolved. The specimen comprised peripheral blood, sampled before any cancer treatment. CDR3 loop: CASSQALYQETQYF. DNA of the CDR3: TGTGCCAGCAGCCAAGCGTTGTACCAAGAGACCCAGTACTTC.